This entry is about one T cell receptor beta chain. One junction end disagrees with the germline gene, perhaps due to a read error. Sequencing used immunoSEQ v3. The data were produced by immunoSEQ multiplex PCR, yet TCRdb's version contains in-frame clones alone and is incomplete. The sample has 25,000 to 40,000 clones; 74% are singletons. There are 15 residues in the CDR3. Germline V CDR1 and CDR2: SGHRS, YFSETQ. These data come from a study of TIL therapy for anti-PD-1-resistant metastatic lung cancer. The overall study: Median tumor PD-L1 proportion score was about 6.6%.

Specified time point: pre-treatment sample, taken before nivolumab and TIL therapy. J is TRBJ2-1 and V is TRBV5-1; tentative D call: TRBD2 (6 bases). The receptor comes from a woman between 30 and 80 years old with non-small cell lung cancer. The sample consisted of blood, taken at baseline. The CDR3 here is CASSWTGLSNNEQFF. Written as DNA, the CDR3 is TGCGCCAGCAGCTGGACGGGACTCTCCAACAATGAGCAGTTCTTC.